This T cell receptor beta chain was captured by sequencing in a study of CD8+ T cells in alopecia areata. Turning to the study itself: Among treated patients, oral tofacitinib was administered at 5 to 10 mg twice daily. Whole-study findings and limits: Clonality exceeded that of normal scalp in lesional scalp, most notably in alopecia totalis/universalis. Mice gave a clearer picture of TCR sharing than patients did, possibly for HLA-related reasons.

Remarks on this clone: The target antigen is unknown.

Trimming took off 2 bases at V and 5 bases at J, with 15 bases between the two ends. The CDR3 loop spans 15 amino acids. Germline assignment: CDR1 GTSNPN and CDR2 SVGIG (reference sequence). After isolation, RNA underwent reverse transcription to generate cDNA as the sequencing template. Here immunoSEQ multiplex PCR was the method, and the copy in TCRdb shows in-frame clones only, minus some. Among 150,000 or so clones listed, more than 45% were seen once. The sample comprised CD4+ T cells sorted from blood. This TCR was recovered from a human donor with alopecia areata. The genes are TRBV30 and TRBJ1-4; D is ambiguous. CDR3 sequence (DNA): TGTGCCTGGAGTTCCTCACTCGACCAAAATGAAAAACTGTTTTTT. Translated, it gives CAWSSSLDQNEKLFF.